This T cell receptor beta chain originates from a study of T-cell reconstitution after alpha-beta-depleted transplantation in children. This clonotype was seen many times. The authors prepared the TCRbeta library with unique molecular identifiers. TCRdb ran MiXCR on the PCR reads and lists one entry per CDR3 protein. The sample contains approximately 400,000 distinct CDR3 sequences, roughly 16% of which appear only once. Germline V gene lookup returns CDR1 KGHSH and CDR2 LQKENI. V was cut by 2 bases and J by 2 bases, with 6 bases left in between. The CDR3 runs 13 residues. This receptor was obtained from a boy in the first two years of life who had a stem cell transplant for Wiskott-Aldrich syndrome, so the T cells may come from the graft donor. The V gene is TRBV18, the J gene TRBJ2-5, with TRBD2 as a possible D gene (5 bases). The material sequenced was PBMCs, mostly from graft donor cells, taken 360 days after TCRalphabeta/CD19-depleted stem cell transplant. As DNA, the CDR3 is TGTGCCAGCTCACCAGGACTGCAAGAGACCCAGTACTTC. It codes for CASSPGLQETQYF.